The 26 T cell receptor beta chains listed next were all sequenced from one sample in a study of T cells in pancreatic ductal adenocarcinoma (dated by TCRdb to about 2017). Selected pancreatic ductal adenocarcinoma patients had undergone surgery without neoadjuvant therapy. The method was the immunoSEQ multiplex PCR assay. TCRdb carries this immuneACCESS record with in-frame sequences only. Its versions omit some clonotypes, under half of them owing to an unresolved V gene in the studies checked, with the rest unexplained. In this sample the table shows around 9,000 clones, just under 90% of which occur a single time. The ten largest clones represent 3.1% of the sample. Sequencing was performed on PBMCs. The receptors derive from a human donor with pancreatic ductal adenocarcinoma.

Turning to this clone: The junction departs from germline at one end; a sequencing error may be responsible. The genes are TRBV7-2 and TRBJ2-5, with TRBD2 matching over 10 bases. The CDR3 spans 15 residues. Germline V gene data show CDR1 as SGHTA and CDR2 as FQGNSA. CDR3 coding DNA: TGTGCCAGCAGCCTAGCGGGAGTGGCCCAAGAGACCCAGTACTTC. Amino acids: CASSLAGVAQETQYF. The whole variable domain, remainder taken from reference TRBV7-2 and TRBJ2-5, is GAGVSQSPSNKVTEKGKDVELRCDPISGHTALYWYRQSLGQGLEFLIYFQGNSAPDKSGLPSDRFSAERTGGSVSTLTIQRTQQEDSAVYLCASSLAGVAQETQYFGPGTRLLVL.

This chain connects TRBV5-8 to TRBJ2-7, with D perhaps TRBD1 (6 bases). Germline V gives CDR1 SGHTS, CDR2 YDEGEE. The germline V and J ends were trimmed by 3 bases and 3 bases, with 13 bases remaining between them. This CDR3 has 14 amino acids. The CDR3 reads CASSSRDNLYEQYF. CDR3 coding DNA: TGTGCCAGCAGCTCCCGGGACAACCTCTACGAGCAGTACTTC.

V gene TRBV19 combines with J gene TRBJ2-2; the match to TRBD1 covers 7 bases. V was clipped by 5 bases and J by 4 bases; unmatched bases: 7. Germline V gene data show CDR1 as LNHDA and CDR2 as SQIVND (reference sequence). This CDR3 is 15 amino acids long. The DNA of the CDR3 is TGTGCCAGTAGTTTCCGGACAGGAGCCACCGGGGAGCTGTTTTTT. As protein: CASSFRTGATGELFF. The variable domain in full, completed from reference TRBV19 and TRBJ2-2, reads DGGITQSPKYLFRKEGQNVTLSCEQNLNHDAMYWYRQDPGQGLRLIYYSQIVNDFQKGDIAEGYSVSREKKESFPLTVTSAQKNPTAFYLCASSFRTGATGELFFGEGSRLTVL.

The genes are TRBV7-9 and TRBJ2-2, with a weak D call TRBD1 (6 bases). The CDR3 is 15 residues long. V gave up 5 bases and J gave up 7 bases, with 17 bases separating them. CDR1 is SEHNR and CDR2 is FQNEAQ in the germline V gene (reference sequence). CDR3: CASSLHRAQVGELFF. The CDR3 DNA reads TGTGCCAGCAGCCTCCACAGGGCGCAGGTCGGGGAGCTGTTTTTT.

This clone has just a few counts. The chain has TRBV11-3 and TRBJ2-5; 8 bases align to TRBD1. This CDR3 has 15 amino acids. Germline CDR1 and CDR2: SGHNT and YENEEA. V was clipped by 5 bases and J by 5 bases; unmatched bases: 10. The CDR3 coding sequence is TGTGCCAGCAGCCCCGGGACAGGAACATGGGAGACCCAGTACTTC. Protein: CASSPGTGTWETQYF.

The CDR3 DNA reads TGTGCCAGCAGCCCTCAGACAGGTGGCTACAATGAGCAGTTCTTC. It yields the protein CASSPQTGGYNEQFF. The chain has TRBV7-9 and TRBJ2-1, with D tentatively TRBD1 (6 bases). Trimming shortened V by 5 bases and J by 3 bases, and 14 bases separated the two germline ends. CDR1 is SEHNR, CDR2 FQNEAQ, per germline (reference sequence). This CDR3 spans 15 amino acids. Full variable domain (outside the CDR3, taken from reference TRBV7-9 and TRBJ2-1): DTGVSQNPRHKITKRGQNVTFRCDPISEHNRLYWYRQTLGQGPEFLTYFQNEAQLEKSRLLSDRFSAERPKGSFSTLEIQRTEQGDSAMYLCASSPQTGGYNEQFFGPGTRLTVL.

This chain connects TRBV19 to TRBJ2-7; 7 nucleotides line up with TRBD1. CDR3 size: 14 residues. Germline values: CDR1 LNHDA, CDR2 SQIVND (reference sequence). With 7 bases clipped from V and 6 bases from J, the junction kept 12 bases outside the gene matches. The CDR3 nucleotides read TGTGCCAGTACCCCGGACAGGCCACCATCCGAGCAGTACTTC. Translation: CASTPDRPPSEQYF. The full variable domain, with the rest looked up from reference TRBV19 and TRBJ2-7, is DGGITQSPKYLFRKEGQNVTLSCEQNLNHDAMYWYRQDPGQGLRLIYYSQIVNDFQKGDIAEGYSVSREKKESFPLTVTSAQKNPTAFYLCASTPDRPPSEQYFGPGTRLTVT.

V gene TRBV28 combines with J gene TRBJ1-2, with TRBD1 identical over 8 bases. The CDR3 length is 14 residues. V was clipped by 5 bases and J by 8 bases; unmatched bases: 10. Germline V gene sequence: CDR1 MDHEN, CDR2 SYDVKM. The DNA for the CDR3 is TGTGCCAGCAGTGTAGGGGGACAGGAGGGAGGCTACACCTTC. The encoded protein is CASSVGGQEGGYTF.

V usage is TRBV25-1 and J usage is TRBJ2-3; 8 nucleotides agree with TRBD1. From germline, CDR1 is MGHDK and CDR2 SYGVNS. Trimming at V came to 4 bases and at J to 6 bases, leaving 15 bases not matched to a gene. The CDR3 sequence is 17 residues long. CDR3 loop: CASSGPPAGGIIDTQYF. The CDR3 DNA reads TGTGCCAGCAGTGGTCCCCCGGCAGGGGGCATTATTGATACGCAGTATTTT. Together with reference TRBV25-1 and TRBJ2-3, the CDR3 gives the full variable domain: EADIYQTPRYLVIGTGKKITLECSQTMGHDKMYWYQQDPGMELHLIHYSYGVNSTEKGDLSSESTVSRIRTEHFPLTLESARPSHTSQYLCASSGPPAGGIIDTQYFGPGTRLTVL.

The chain joins TRBV7-9 to TRBJ2-1; 9 bases map to TRBD2. J was trimmed by 3 bases and V by 4 bases; bases with no gene match: 7. The length of the CDR3 is 16 residues. Germline V gene lookup returns CDR1 SEHNR and CDR2 FQNEAQ (reference sequence). CDR3 sequence reads: CASSSIAGAFYNEQFF. CDR3 coding DNA: TGTGCCAGCAGCTCCATAGCGGGAGCTTTCTACAATGAGCAGTTCTTC.

The chain combines TRBV19 with TRBJ2-3; the match to TRBD2 covers 11 bases. The trim removed 3 bases at V and 5 bases at J, leaving 7 bases unmatched. The CDR3 is 16 residues long. Germline CDR1 and CDR2: LNHDA and SQIVND (reference sequence). CDR3 bases: TGTGCCAGTAGTATGGGTAGCGGGGGGGCAAAAGATACGCAGTATTTT. Amino acid sequence: CASSMGSGGAKDTQYF.

This clone was recorded only once. This chain joins TRBV4-3 and TRBJ2-5, with D possibly being TRBD1 (7 bases). CDR3 length: 14 amino acids. V gave up 0 bases and J gave up 5 bases, with 10 bases separating them. CDR1 and CDR2 (germline): LGHNA, YSLEER. Here the CDR3 DNA reads TGCGCCAGCAGCCAAGACGCAGGGGGGGAGACCCAGTACTTC. It codes for CASSQDAGGETQYF.

The chain has TRBV5-4 and TRBJ2-1, with 16 bases identical to TRBD2. V trimming: 4 bases; J trimming: 7 bases; junction bases outside the gene matches: 2. Germline CDR1 and CDR2: SGHNT and YYREEE (reference sequence). The CDR3 runs 15 residues. The CDR3 coding sequence is TGTGCCAGCAGCGAGGGACTAGCGGGGGGGAATGAGCAGTTCTTC. Protein product: CASSEGLAGGNEQFF.

The V gene is TRBV9, the J gene TRBJ1-4; 9 bases line up with TRBD1. CDR3 length: 17 amino acids. CDR1 SGDLS and CDR2 YYNGEE come from the germline V gene. V lost 4 bases to trimming and J lost 2 bases; unmatched junction nucleotides: 9. CDR3 loop: CASSPGTGYGTNEKLFF. CDR3 nucleotides: TGTGCCAGCAGCCCCGGGACAGGGTACGGGACTAATGAAAAACTGTTTTTT.

The chain couples TRBV2 to TRBJ1-5; TRBD1 aligns across 9 bases. Looked up from germline, CDR1 is SNHLY and CDR2 is FYNNEI. The junction had 12 bases not matched to a gene; V was cut back by 6 bases and J by 9 bases. The CDR3 totals 15 residues. This CDR3 is CASRRGDRVTSPQHF. CDR3 DNA: TGTGCCAGCAGGAGGGGGGACAGGGTCACTTCGCCCCAGCATTTT.

This chain uses TRBV18 with TRBJ2-5, with TRBD1 matching 9 bases. The CDR3 runs 15 residues. With V trimmed by 3 bases and J by 3 bases, 5 bases remained unmatched. CDR1 is KGHSH, CDR2 LQKENI, per germline. CDR3 in amino acids: CASSPMTGGEETQYF. The CDR3 nucleotides read TGTGCCAGCTCACCGATGACAGGGGGGGAAGAGACCCAGTACTTC.

This chain links TRBV13 with TRBJ2-1; D is unresolved. Germline CDR1 reads PRHDT; CDR2 reads FYEKMQ (reference sequence). Trimming stripped 5 bases from V and 7 bases from J, with 15 bases between. The CDR3 has 14 amino acids. CDR3 coding DNA: TGTGCCAGCAGCCCCCCTTTTGCGGATAATGAGCAGTTCTTC. Translated: CASSPPFADNEQFF.

The rearrangement uses TRBV9 and TRBJ1-4; D might be TRBD1 (6 bases). V was shortened by 3 bases and J by 3 bases, with 18 bases between the two germline ends. Germline V gene lookup returns CDR1 SGDLS and CDR2 YYNGEE. The CDR3 extends over 17 amino acids. The CDR3 nucleotides are TGTGCCAGCAGCGCCCTCAGGGGTTTCGGGGCTAATGAAAAACTGTTTTTT. It specifies CASSALRGFGANEKLFF.

J is TRBJ1-5 and V is TRBV2; 10 nucleotides align to TRBD1. Losses at the gene ends were 4 bases for V and 2 bases for J; bases not matched to a gene: 5. Germline V gene lookup returns CDR1 SNHLY and CDR2 FYNNEI. The CDR3 is 16 residues long. The CDR3 sequence is CASSGGTGVGNQPQHF. The CDR3 coding sequence is TGTGCCAGCAGTGGGGGGACAGGGGTTGGCAATCAGCCCCAGCATTTT.

The chain employs TRBV15 and TRBJ1-6; TRBD1 aligns across 7 bases. The CDR3 is 16 residues long. V dropped 1 base and J dropped 8; count of bases not matched to a gene: 8. Germline assignment: CDR1 LNHNV and CDR2 YYDKDF (reference sequence). The CDR3 DNA reads TGTGCCACCAGCAGAGCGAGGGGGCGCGGATATTCACCCCTCCACTTT. It is translated as CATSRARGRGYSPLHF. The whole variable domain, filled in from reference TRBV15 and TRBJ1-6, reads DAMVIQNPRYQVTQFGKPVTLSCSQTLNHNVMYWYQQKSSQAPKLLFHYYDKDFNNEADTPDNFQSRRPNTSFCFLDIRSPGLGDTAMYLCATSRARGRGYSPLHFGNGTRLTVT.

This rearrangement joins TRBV5-4 to TRBJ1-1, with 7 bases aligning to TRBD1. The CDR3 is 15 residues long. V dropped 4 bases and J dropped 1; count of bases not matched to a gene: 7. From germline, CDR1 is SGHNT and CDR2 YYREEE (reference sequence). The CDR3 loop is CASSALRGSNTEAFF. CDR3 sequence (DNA): TGTGCCAGCAGCGCTCTCAGGGGGTCGAACACTGAAGCTTTCTTT.

The CDR3 region has the DNA TGTGCCAGCAGCGCAACAGTTTATGGCTACACCTTC. Translation gives CASSATVYGYTF. The gene calls are TRBV11-2 and TRBJ1-2; D gene uncertain. Germline loops: CDR1 SGHAT, CDR2 FQNNGV. Trimming took off 5 bases at V and 5 bases at J, with 9 bases between the two ends. This CDR3 is 12 amino acids long. Drawing the rest from reference TRBV11-2 and TRBJ1-2, the complete variable domain is EAGVAQSPRYKIIEKRQSVAFWCNPISGHATLYWYQQILGQGPKLLIQFQNNGVVDDSQLPKDRFSAERLKGVDSTLKIQPAKLEDSAVYLCASSATVYGYTFGSGTRLTVV.

This clone was observed a handful of times. V and J are TRBV6-5 and TRBJ1-6, with 8 bases matching TRBD1. Per germline, CDR1 MNHEY and CDR2 SVGAGI. V was pared by 5 bases and J by 11 bases, with 11 bases of the junction left unmatched. The CDR3 is 15 residues long. This chain's CDR3 is CASSATGTGRPPLHF. The CDR3 bases are TGTGCCAGCAGTGCGACCGGGACAGGACGACCACCCCTCCACTTT.

The chain couples TRBV28 to TRBJ1-2, with D perhaps matching TRBD1 (5 bases). V dropped 2 bases and J dropped 7 bases, with 11 bases sitting between them. Germline CDR1 MDHEN, CDR2 SYDVKM. The CDR3 covers 13 residues. The CDR3 DNA sequence: TGTGCCAGCAGTTTACAGGGCAGGAGTGGCTACACCTTC. This encodes CASSLQGRSGYTF.

The V call is TRBV30, the J call TRBJ1-2; 10 bases map to TRBD1. The trim removed 6 bases at V and 3 bases at J, leaving 10 bases unmatched. Germline V gene sequence: CDR1 GTSNPN, CDR2 SVGIG (reference sequence). The CDR3 sequence is 15 residues long. The CDR3 is CACPTSGTGDYGYTF. In DNA form, the CDR3 reads TGTGCCTGCCCGACATCCGGGACAGGGGACTATGGCTACACCTTC.

The chain recombines TRBV27 with TRBJ2-7, with 7 positions matching TRBD1. Trimming cost V 1 base and J 4 bases; bases outside gene matches: 16. This CDR3 spans 18 amino acids. Germline loops: CDR1 MNHEY, CDR2 SMNVEV (reference sequence). CDR3 region: CASSLYFALRDSAYEQYF. The CDR3, as DNA: TGTGCCAGCAGTTTATATTTCGCCCTTCGGGACAGTGCTTACGAGCAGTACTTC.